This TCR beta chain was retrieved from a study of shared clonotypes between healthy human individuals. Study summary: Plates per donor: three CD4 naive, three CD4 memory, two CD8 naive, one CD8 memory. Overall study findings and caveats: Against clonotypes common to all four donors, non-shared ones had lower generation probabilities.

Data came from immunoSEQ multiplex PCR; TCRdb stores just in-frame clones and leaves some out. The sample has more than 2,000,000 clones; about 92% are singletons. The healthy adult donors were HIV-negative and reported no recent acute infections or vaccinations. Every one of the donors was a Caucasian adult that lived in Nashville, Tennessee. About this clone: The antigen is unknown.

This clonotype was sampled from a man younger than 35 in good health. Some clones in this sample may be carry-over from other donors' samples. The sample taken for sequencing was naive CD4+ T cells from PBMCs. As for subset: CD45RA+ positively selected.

The CDR3: CASSPQIGAGELFF. CDR3 DNA: TGCGCCAGCAGCCCTCAAATTGGGGCCGGGGAGCTGTTTTTT. J is TRBJ2-2 and V is TRBV4-3; D gene uncertain. Germline CDR1 reads LGHNA; CDR2 reads YSLEER. With 4 bases removed from V and 6 bases from J, the gap between germline ends came to 12 bases. The CDR3 consists of 14 residues.